The 9 T cell receptor beta chains reported below all come from one sample, sequenced in a study of regulatory T cells in long-lasting Graves disease. Sequencing libraries for TCR beta were prepared with iRepertoire HTBI primers and Arm-PCR of CDR3 regions. Each CDR3 protein gets one entry after TCRdb re-called the multiplex PCR reads with MiXCR. The data show 400,000 to 500,000 distinct CDR3 sequences, approximately 22% seen once. Described time point: persistent/refractory GD, antithyroid drugs over 5 years with positive TRAb. Generation of the TCR library employed RNA extracted from PBMCs. The specimen comprised peripheral blood mononuclear cells (PBMCs), sampled when the disease was refractory, from a patient treated with antithyroid drugs. All receptors come from a female donor with Graves disease.

The genes are TRBV28 and TRBJ2-7; TRBD1 matches at 8 bases. Germline trimming cut 8 bases from V and 4 bases from J; bases unmatched to any gene: 16. Germline V CDR1 and CDR2: MDHEN, SYDVKM. The CDR3 extends over 16 amino acids. The CDR3 nucleotides read TGTGCCAGCTCACCACCCTCGGCAGGGGGCCGGTACGAGCAGTACTTC. Residues: CASSPPSAGGRYEQYF.

The chain has TRBV3-1 and TRBJ2-7; 9 bases map to TRBD2. The CDR3 runs to 16 residues. Trimming at V came to 4 bases and at J to 0 bases, leaving 7 bases not matched to a gene. CDR1 and CDR2 from the germline V gene are LGHDT and YNNKEL (reference sequence). CDR3 in DNA: TGTGCCAGCAGCCCTCTGACTAGCGGCCTCTCCTACGAGCAGTACTTC. Protein: CASSPLTSGLSYEQYF.

On this clonotype: One end of the junction is discordant with germline, which a read error may explain. The V and J genes are TRBV20-1 and TRBJ2-2; D is perhaps TRBD1 or TRBD2 (6 bases each). Germline loops: CDR1 DFQATT, CDR2 SNEGSKA (reference sequence). The CDR3 covers 13 residues. The CDR3 nucleotides read TGCAGTGCACAGGGCGCGAACACCGGGGGGCTGTTTTTT. It translates to CSAQGANTGGLFF.

This clonotype was detected ten times or more. The chain is built from TRBV5-8 and TRBJ2-5; D call uncertain. CDR3 length: 15 residues. Germline V gene data show CDR1 as SGHTS and CDR2 as YDEGEE. Trimming stripped 0 bases from V and 4 bases from J, with 13 bases between. Here the CDR3 reads CASSLGRVGSETQYF. CDR3 nucleotides: TGTGCCAGCAGCTTGGGCCGGGTGGGGTCAGAGACCCAGTACTTC.

The table lists this clonotype with many counts. V gene TRBV12-3 or TRBV12-4 combines with J gene TRBJ2-2; perhaps TRBD1 as D (6 bases). With 3 bases removed from V and 4 bases from J, the gap between germline ends came to 9 bases. The CDR3 length is 14 residues. The CDR3, as DNA: TGTGCCAGCAGTTTGACAGGTCCCACCGGGGAGCTGTTTTTT. This encodes CASSLTGPTGELFF.

The chain recombines TRBV4-1 with TRBJ1-4; D uncertain. With 0 bases removed from V and 11 bases from J, the gap between germline ends came to 4 bases. Germline assignment: CDR1 MGHRA and CDR2 YSYEKL. The CDR3 loop spans 11 amino acids. CDR3 in DNA: TGCGCCAGCAGCCAAGACGGTAAACTGTTTTTT. It specifies CASSQDGKLFF.

At least ten counts were recorded for this clonotype. The V call is TRBV28, the J call TRBJ2-4; D call uncertain. V was cut by 2 bases and J by 7 bases, with 6 bases left in between. From germline, CDR1 is MDHEN and CDR2 SYDVKM. The CDR3 contains 12 residues. The CDR3 bases are TGTGCCAGCAGTTTAAACGGGAACATTCAGTACTTC. Translated: CASSLNGNIQYF.

The genes are TRBV5-1 and TRBJ2-2; tentatively, D is TRBD1 (7 bases). Germline lookup yields CDR1 SGHRS and CDR2 YFSETQ. The germline V and J ends were trimmed by 4 bases and 7 bases, with 17 bases remaining between them. The CDR3 extends over 15 amino acids. The CDR3, as DNA: TGCGCCAGCAGCCCCGTGGAGGGGGCGGTCGGGGAGCTGTTTTTT. It yields the protein CASSPVEGAVGELFF.

The rearrangement uses TRBV11-2 and TRBJ1-1; D gene unclear. V lost 5 bases to trimming and J lost 11 bases, with 15 bases between them. Germline V gene data show CDR1 as SGHAT and CDR2 as FQNNGV. This CDR3 is built from 12 residues. The CDR3 here is CASSARQGRAFF. As DNA, the CDR3 is TGTGCCAGCAGCGCCCGCCAAGGGCGGGCTTTCTTT.